This TCR beta chain was captured by sequencing in a study of regulatory T cells in long-lasting Graves disease. Findings and limits, study-wide: Shared public clonotypes totalled about 2,800 in persistent patients, compared with some 920 in new patients. Persistent disease samples used TRBV28, TRBJ1-2 and TRBJ2-5 preferentially.

Arm-PCR of CDR3 regions and iRepertoire HTBI primers were the basis on which TCR beta libraries were built. From the multiplex PCR reads, TCRdb called clonotypes with MiXCR, one entry per CDR3 protein. The sample contains 400,000 to 650,000 distinct CDR3 sequences, more than 15% of which appear only once. This clonotype was counted many times. As yet, its antigen is unknown. CDR1 is LGHDT, CDR2 YNNKEL, per germline (reference sequence). The CDR3 is 17 amino acids. V shed 3 bases, J shed 6 bases, and the junction held 12 bases outside the gene matches. The sample's time point: newly diagnosed GD, antithyroid drugs for less than 3 months. Following extraction of RNA from PBMCs, that RNA was used to make the TCR library. These records were also assigned to another study, of T cells in Graves' hyperthyroidism and ophthalmopathy. From that second work: Graves' hyperthyroidism without ophthalmopathy progression within 18 months was termed stable. In the first-round RT-PCR of the TCR CDR3, the HTBI primer set was used.

The input for sequencing was peripheral blood mononuclear cells (PBMCs), taken at new diagnosis, from a patient treated with antithyroid drugs. The gene calls are TRBV3-1 and TRBJ2-1; 9 bases align to TRBD2. This clonotype was obtained from a woman in her forties or fifties with Graves disease. In DNA form, the CDR3 reads TGTGCCAGCAGCCAGGAAGACTCGAGCGGGGGGTCCAATGAGCAGTTCTTC. It is translated as CASSQEDSSGGSNEQFF.